This TCR beta chain emerged from a study of cytomegalovirus exposure and HLA in healthy donors. Findings and caveats of the study: CMV antigen specificity was confirmed in vitro for three CMV-associated chains. The authors listed 150 to 200 TCR beta chains as cytomegalovirus-associated.

Separate from the approximately 700-subject first cohort was the roughly 120-subject validation cohort, to which the donors belonged. CDR3 length: 12 residues. Germline assignment: CDR1 MGHRA and CDR2 YSYEKL. V dropped 2 bases and J dropped 6 bases, with 4 bases sitting between them. Some clones are missing from TCRdb's copy, which holds only in-frame ones; the method was immunoSEQ multiplex PCR. This sample has over 150,000 clones, with 85% to 90% found just once. In the case of this clone: Its antigen is unknown.

The chain has TRBV4-1 and TRBJ2-2; D is unclear. This sequence originates from a human donor in good health. The specimen was PBMCs. The CDR3 coding sequence is TGCGCCAGCAGCCAACAGTCCGGGGAGCTGTTTTTT. It is translated as CASSQQSGELFF.